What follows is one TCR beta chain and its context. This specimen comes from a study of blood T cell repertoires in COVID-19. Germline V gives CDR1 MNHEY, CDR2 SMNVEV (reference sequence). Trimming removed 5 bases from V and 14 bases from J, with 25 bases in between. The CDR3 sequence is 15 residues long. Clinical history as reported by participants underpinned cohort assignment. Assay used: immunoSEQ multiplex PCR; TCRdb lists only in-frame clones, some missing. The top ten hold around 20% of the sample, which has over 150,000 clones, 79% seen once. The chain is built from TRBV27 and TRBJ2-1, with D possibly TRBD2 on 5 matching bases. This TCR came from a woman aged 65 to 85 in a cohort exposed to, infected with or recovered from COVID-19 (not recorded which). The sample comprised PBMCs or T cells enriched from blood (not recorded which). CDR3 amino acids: CASSASGGGSFNEFF. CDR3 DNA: TGTGCCAGCAGTGCAAGCGGAGGCGGATCTTTCAATGAGTTCTTC.